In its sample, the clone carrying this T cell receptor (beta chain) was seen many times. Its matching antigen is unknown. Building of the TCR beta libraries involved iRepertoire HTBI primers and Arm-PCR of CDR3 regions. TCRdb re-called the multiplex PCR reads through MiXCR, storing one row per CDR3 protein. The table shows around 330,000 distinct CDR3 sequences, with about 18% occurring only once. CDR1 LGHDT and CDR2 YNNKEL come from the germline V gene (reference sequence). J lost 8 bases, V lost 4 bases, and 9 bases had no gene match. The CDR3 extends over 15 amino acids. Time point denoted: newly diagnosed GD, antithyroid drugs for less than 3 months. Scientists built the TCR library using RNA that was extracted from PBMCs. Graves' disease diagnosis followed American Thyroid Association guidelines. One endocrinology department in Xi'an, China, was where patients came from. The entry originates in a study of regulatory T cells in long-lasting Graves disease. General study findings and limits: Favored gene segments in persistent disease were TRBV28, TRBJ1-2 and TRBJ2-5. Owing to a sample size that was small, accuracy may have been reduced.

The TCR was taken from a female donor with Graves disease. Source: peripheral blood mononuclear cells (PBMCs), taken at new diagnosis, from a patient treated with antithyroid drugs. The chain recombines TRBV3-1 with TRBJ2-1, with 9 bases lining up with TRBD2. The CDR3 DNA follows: TGTGCCAGCAGCCCAGGGCCAGCGGGAGGATATGAGCAGTTCTTC. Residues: CASSPGPAGGYEQFF.